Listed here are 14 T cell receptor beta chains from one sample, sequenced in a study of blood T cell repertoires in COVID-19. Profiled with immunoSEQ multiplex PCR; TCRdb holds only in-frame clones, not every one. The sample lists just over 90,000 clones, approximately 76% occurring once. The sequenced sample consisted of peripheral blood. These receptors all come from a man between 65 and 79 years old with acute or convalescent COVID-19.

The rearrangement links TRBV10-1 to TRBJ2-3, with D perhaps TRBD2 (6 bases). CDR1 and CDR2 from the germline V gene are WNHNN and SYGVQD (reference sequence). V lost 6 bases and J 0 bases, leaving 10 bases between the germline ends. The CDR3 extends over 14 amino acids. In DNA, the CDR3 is TGCGCCAGCAGCTCCGGGACTAGCACAGATACGCAGTATTTT. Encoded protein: CASSSGTSTDTQYF.

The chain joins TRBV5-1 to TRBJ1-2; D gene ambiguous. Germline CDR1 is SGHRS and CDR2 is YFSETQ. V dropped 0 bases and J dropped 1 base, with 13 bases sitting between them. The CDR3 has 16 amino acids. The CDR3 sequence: CASSLVAGEYNYGYTF. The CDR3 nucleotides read TGCGCCAGCAGCTTGGTCGCGGGAGAATATAACTATGGCTACACCTTC. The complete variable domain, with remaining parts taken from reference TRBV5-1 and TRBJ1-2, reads KAGVTQTPRYLIKTRGQQVTLSCSPISGHRSVSWYQQTPGQGLQFLFEYFSETQRNKGNFPGRFSGRQFSNSRSEMNVSTLELGDSALYLCASSLVAGEYNYGYTFGSGTRLTVV.

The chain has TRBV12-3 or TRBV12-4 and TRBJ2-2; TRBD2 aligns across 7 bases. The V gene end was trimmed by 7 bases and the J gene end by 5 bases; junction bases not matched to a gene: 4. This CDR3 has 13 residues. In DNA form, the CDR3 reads TGTGCCAGCAACTACGGGAGGACCGGGGAGCTGTTTTTT. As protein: CASNYGRTGELFF.

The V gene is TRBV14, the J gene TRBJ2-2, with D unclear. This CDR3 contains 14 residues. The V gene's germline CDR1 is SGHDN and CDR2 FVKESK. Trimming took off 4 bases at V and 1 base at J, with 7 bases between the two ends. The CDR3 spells CASSPQVNTGELFF. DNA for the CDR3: TGTGCCAGCAGCCCGCAGGTGAACACCGGGGAGCTGTTTTTT. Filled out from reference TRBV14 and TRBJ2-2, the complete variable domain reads EAGVTQFPSHSVIEKGQTVTLRCDPISGHDNLYWYRRVMGKEIKFLLHFVKESKQDESGMPNNRFLAERTGGTYSTLKVQPAELEDSGVYFCASSPQVNTGELFFGEGSRLTVL.

Here the CDR3 DNA reads TGCGCCAGCAGTGAGTCCAGAGCAGCGGGGGCTTCTACGCAGTATTTT. Translation: CASSESRAAGASTQYF. The V call is TRBV10-1, the J call TRBJ2-3; TRBD2 aligns across 8 bases. The germline V gene has CDR1 WNHNN and CDR2 SYGVQD (reference sequence). The V gene end was trimmed by 0 bases and the J gene end by 8 bases; junction bases not matched to a gene: 10. The CDR3 totals 16 residues.

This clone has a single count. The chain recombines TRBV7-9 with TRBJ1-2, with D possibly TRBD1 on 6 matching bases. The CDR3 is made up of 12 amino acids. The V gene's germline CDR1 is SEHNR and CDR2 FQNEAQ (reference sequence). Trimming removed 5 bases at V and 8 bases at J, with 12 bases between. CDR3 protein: CASSPHRAGYTF. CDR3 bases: TGTGCCAGCAGCCCCCACAGGGCCGGCTACACCTTC.

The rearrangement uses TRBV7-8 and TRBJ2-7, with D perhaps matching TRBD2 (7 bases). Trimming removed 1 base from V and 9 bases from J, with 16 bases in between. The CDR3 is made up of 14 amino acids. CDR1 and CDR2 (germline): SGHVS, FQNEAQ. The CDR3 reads CASSLEGGIGAQYF. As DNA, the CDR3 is TGTGCCAGCAGCTTAGAGGGGGGGATTGGTGCGCAGTACTTC.

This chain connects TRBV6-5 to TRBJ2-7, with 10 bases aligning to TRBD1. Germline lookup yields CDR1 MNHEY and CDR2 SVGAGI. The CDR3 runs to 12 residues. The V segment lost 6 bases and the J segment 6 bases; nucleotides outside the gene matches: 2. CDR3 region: CASRDRGGEQYV. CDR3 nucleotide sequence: TGTGCCAGCAGGGACAGGGGGGGCGAGCAGTACGTC.

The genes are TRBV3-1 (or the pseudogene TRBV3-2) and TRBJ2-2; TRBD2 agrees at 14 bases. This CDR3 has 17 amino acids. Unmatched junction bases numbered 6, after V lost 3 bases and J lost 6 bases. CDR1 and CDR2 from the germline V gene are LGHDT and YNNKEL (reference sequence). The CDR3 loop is CASSHEGLAGGSGELFF. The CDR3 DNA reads TGTGCCAGCAGCCATGAAGGACTAGCGGGGGGTTCCGGGGAGCTGTTTTTT.

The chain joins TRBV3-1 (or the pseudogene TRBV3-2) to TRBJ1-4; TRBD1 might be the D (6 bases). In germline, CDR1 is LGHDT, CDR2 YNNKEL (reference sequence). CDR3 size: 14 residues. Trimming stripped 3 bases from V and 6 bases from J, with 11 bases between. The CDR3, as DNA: TGTGCCAGCAGCCAGGGTTCAGGGGATGAAAAACTGTTTTTT. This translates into CASSQGSGDEKLFF.

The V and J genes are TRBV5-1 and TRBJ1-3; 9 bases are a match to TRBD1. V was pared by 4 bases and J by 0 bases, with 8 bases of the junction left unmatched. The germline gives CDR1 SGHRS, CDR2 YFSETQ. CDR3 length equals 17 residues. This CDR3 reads CASSVGGQGISGNTIYF. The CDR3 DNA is TGCGCCAGCAGCGTGGGTGGACAGGGGATCTCTGGAAACACCATATATTTT.

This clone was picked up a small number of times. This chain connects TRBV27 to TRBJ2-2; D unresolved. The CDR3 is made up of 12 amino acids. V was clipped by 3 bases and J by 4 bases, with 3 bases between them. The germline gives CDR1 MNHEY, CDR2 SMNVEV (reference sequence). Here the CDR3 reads CASSFSTGELFF. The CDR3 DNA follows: TGTGCCAGCAGTTTCAGCACCGGGGAGCTGTTTTTT.

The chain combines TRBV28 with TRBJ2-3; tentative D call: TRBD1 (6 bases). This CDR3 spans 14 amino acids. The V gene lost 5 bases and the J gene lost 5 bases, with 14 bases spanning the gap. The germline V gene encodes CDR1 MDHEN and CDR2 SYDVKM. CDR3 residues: CASSTVWGQDTQYF. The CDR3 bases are TGTGCCAGCAGTACCGTATGGGGGCAAGATACGCAGTATTTT.

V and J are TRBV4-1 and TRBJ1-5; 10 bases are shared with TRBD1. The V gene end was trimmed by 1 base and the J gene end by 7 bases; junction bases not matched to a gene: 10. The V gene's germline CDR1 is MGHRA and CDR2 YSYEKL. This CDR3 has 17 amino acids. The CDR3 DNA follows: TGCGCCAGCAGCCAAGGACAGGGGGCAATTGGCGGACAGCCCCAGCATTTT. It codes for CASSQGQGAIGGQPQHF.